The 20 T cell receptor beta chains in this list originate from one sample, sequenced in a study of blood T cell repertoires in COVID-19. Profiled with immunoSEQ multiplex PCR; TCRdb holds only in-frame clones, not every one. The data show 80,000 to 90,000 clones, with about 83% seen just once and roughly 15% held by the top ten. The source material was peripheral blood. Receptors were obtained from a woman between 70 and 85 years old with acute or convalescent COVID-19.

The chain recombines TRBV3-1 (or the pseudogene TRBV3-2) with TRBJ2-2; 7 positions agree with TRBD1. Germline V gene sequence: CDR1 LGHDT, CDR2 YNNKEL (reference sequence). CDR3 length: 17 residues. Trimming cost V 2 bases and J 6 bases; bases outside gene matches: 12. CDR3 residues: CASSQKARTGGSGELFF. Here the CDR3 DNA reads TGTGCCAGCAGCCAAAAAGCCCGGACAGGCGGGTCCGGGGAGCTGTTTTTT.

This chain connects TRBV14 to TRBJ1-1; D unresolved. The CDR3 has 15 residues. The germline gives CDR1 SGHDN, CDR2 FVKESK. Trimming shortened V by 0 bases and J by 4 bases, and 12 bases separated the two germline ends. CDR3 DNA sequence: TGTGCCAGCAGCCAAGATTATGGTGGCCCCACTGAAGCTTTCTTT. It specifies CASSQDYGGPTEAFF.

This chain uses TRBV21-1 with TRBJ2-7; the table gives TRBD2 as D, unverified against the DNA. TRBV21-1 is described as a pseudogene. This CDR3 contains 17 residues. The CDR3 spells CASSKVRLAGVPYEQYV. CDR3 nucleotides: TGTGCCAGCAGCAAAGTAAGGTTAGCGGGAGTACCCTACGAGCAGTACGTC.

CDR3 DNA sequence: TGCGCCAGCAGCCCGGACAGGGGGAACAATGAGCAGTTCTTC. Translated: CASSPDRGNNEQFF. This rearrangement joins TRBV5-1 to TRBJ2-1, with 10 bases lining up with TRBD1. Per germline, CDR1 SGHRS and CDR2 YFSETQ. This CDR3 contains 14 residues. The ends lost 4 bases at V and 5 bases at J; junction bases unmatched: 3.

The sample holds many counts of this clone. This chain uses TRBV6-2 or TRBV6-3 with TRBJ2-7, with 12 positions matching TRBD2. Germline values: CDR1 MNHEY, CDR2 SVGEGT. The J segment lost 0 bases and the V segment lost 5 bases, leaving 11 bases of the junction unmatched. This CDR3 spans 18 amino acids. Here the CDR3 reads CASSLRLAGDYSSYEQYV. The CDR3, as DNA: TGTGCCAGCAGTCTCCGACTAGCGGGAGACTACAGCTCCTACGAGCAGTACGTC.

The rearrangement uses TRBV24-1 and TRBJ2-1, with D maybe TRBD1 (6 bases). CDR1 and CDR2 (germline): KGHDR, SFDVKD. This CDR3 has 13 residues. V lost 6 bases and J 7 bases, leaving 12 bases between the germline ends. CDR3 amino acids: CATSWDTRNEQFF. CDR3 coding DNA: TGTGCCACCAGTTGGGACACCCGAAATGAGCAGTTCTTC.

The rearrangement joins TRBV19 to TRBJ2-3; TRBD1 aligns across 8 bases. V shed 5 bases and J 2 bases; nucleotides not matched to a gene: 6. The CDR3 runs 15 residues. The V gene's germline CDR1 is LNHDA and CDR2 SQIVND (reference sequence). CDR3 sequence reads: CASSVNRGDTDTQYF. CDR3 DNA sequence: TGTGCCAGTAGTGTCAACAGGGGGGACACAGATACGCAGTATTTT. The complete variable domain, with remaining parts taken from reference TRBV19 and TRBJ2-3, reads DGGITQSPKYLFRKEGQNVTLSCEQNLNHDAMYWYRQDPGQGLRLIYYSQIVNDFQKGDIAEGYSVSREKKESFPLTVTSAQKNPTAFYLCASSVNRGDTDTQYFGPGTRLTVL.

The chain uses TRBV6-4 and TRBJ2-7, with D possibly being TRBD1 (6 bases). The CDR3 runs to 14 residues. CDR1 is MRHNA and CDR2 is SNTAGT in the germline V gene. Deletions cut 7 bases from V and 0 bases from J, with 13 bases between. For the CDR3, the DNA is TGTGCCAGCAAGGGGGACGCCAGCTCCTACGAGCAGTACGTC. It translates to CASKGDASSYEQYV.

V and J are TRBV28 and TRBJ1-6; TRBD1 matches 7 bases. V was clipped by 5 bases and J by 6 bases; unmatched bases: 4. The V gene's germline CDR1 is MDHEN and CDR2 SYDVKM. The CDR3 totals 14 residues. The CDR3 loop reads CASSTTGFNSPLHF. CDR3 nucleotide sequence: TGTGCCAGCAGTACGACAGGGTTTAATTCACCCCTCCACTTT.

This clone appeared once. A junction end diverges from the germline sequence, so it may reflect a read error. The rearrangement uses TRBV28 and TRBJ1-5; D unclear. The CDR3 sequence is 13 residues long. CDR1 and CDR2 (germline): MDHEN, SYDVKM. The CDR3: CATSGWGGQPQHF. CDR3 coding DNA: TGTGCCACCAGTGGTTGGGGAGGACAGCCCCAGCATTTT.

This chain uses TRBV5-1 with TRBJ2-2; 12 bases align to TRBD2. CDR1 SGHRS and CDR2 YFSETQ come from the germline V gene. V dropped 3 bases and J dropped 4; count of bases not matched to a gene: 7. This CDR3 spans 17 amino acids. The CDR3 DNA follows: TGCGCCAGCAGCTCTTCTAGCGGGGGGGCGTCCACCGGGGAGCTGTTTTTT. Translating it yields CASSSSSGGASTGELFF.

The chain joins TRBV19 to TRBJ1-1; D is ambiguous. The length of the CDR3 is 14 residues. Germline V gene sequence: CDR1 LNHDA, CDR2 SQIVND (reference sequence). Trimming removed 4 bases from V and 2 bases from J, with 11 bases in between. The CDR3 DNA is TGTGCCAGTAGTACCCCTCGACAAAACACTGAAGCTTTCTTT. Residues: CASSTPRQNTEAFF.

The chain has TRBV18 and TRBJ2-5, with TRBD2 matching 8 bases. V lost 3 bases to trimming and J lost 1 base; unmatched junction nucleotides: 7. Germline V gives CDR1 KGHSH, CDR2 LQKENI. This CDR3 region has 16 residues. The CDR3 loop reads CASSPTASGFQETQYF. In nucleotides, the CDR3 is TGTGCCAGCTCACCTACCGCTAGCGGGTTCCAAGAGACCCAGTACTTC.

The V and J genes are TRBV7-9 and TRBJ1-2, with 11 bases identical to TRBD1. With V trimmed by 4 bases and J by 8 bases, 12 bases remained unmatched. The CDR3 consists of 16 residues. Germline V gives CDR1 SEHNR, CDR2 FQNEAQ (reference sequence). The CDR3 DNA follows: TGTGCCAGCAGCTCGGCTGTAGGACAGGGGGCGAGGGGCTACACCTTC. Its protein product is CASSSAVGQGARGYTF. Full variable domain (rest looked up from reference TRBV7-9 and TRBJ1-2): DTGVSQNPRHKITKRGQNVTFRCDPISEHNRLYWYRQTLGQGPEFLTYFQNEAQLEKSRLLSDRFSAERPKGSFSTLEIQRTEQGDSAMYLCASSSAVGQGARGYTFGSGTRLTVV.

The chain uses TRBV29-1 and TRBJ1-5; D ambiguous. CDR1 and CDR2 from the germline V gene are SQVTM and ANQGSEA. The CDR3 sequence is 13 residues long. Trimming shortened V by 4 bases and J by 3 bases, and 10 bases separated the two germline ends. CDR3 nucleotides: TGCAGCGTTGGGCAGGCCTCCAATCAGCCCCAGCATTTT. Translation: CSVGQASNQPQHF.

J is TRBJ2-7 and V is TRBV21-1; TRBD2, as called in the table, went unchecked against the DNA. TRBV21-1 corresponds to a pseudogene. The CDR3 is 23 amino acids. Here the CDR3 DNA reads TGTGCCAGCAGCCTCTGTGAGCAGGCCCTAAGGGAGCCGACGGCAGGGTGGGGGGTCGAGCAGTACGTC. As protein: CASSLCEQALREPTAGWGVEQYV.

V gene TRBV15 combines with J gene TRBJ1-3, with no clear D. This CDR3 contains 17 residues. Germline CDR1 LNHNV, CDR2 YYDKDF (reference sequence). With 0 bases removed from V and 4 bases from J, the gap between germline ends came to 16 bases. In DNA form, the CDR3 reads TGTGCCACCAGCAGAGAGAGCCGATCTCTAATCGGAAACACCATATATTTT. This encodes CATSRESRSLIGNTIYF.

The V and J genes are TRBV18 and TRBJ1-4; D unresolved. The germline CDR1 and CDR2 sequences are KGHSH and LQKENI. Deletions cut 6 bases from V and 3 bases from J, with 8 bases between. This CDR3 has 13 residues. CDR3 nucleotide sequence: TGTGCCAGCTCGGTTTCGGCTAATGAAAAACTGTTTTTT. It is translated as CASSVSANEKLFF.

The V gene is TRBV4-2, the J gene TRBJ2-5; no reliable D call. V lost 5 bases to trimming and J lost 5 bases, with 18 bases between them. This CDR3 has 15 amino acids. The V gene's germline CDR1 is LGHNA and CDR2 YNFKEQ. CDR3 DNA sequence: TGTGCCAGCAGCACTTCGCCGGGTCCCTTGGAGACCCAGTACTTC. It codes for CASSTSPGPLETQYF.

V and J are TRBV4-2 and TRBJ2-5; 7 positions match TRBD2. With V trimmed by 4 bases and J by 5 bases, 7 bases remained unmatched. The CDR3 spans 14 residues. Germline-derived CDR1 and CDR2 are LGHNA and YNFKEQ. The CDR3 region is CASSPRLAGETQYF. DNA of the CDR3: TGTGCCAGCAGCCCCCGACTAGCAGGGGAGACCCAGTACTTC.